This TCR beta chain was found in a study of beta chain features in type 1 diabetes. The V end was cut by 4 bases, the J end by 5 bases, with 11 bases between. The CDR3 sequence is 13 residues long. Germline CDR1 reads MGHDK; CDR2 reads SYGVNS. All of the isolated RNA was reverse transcribed, so expressed TCRB transcripts were sequenced. This table comes from immunoSEQ multiplex PCR, and its TCRdb copy is limited to in-frame clones, with some not included. The repertoire has 450,000 to 600,000 clones, roughly 31% of them found once; the top ten carry 0.05% to 0.065%. Averaging about 100 mL, one heparinised blood draw was given by each donor.

The chain has TRBV25-1 and TRBJ1-1; a weak D match, TRBD1 (5 bases). This TCR was sampled from a man younger than 30 in good health. Material for sequencing was naive CD4+ T cells from blood. CDR3 amino acids: CASSAAGLTEAFF. The CDR3 region has the DNA TGTGCCAGCAGTGCCGCAGGGCTAACTGAAGCTTTCTTT.